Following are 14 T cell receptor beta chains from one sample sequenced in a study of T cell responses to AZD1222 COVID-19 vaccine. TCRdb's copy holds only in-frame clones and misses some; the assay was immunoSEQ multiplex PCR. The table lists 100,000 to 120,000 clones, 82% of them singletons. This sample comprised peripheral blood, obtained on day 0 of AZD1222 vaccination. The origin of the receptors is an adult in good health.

CDR3 protein: CATHPDLSYEQYF. The CDR3 region has the DNA TGTGCCACCCATCCCGATCTTTCCTACGAGCAGTACTTC. V and J are TRBV24-1 and TRBJ2-7; the D is unclear. The CDR3 consists of 13 residues. Trimming took 9 bases from V and 1 from J, leaving 12 bases between them. CDR1 and CDR2 from the germline V gene are KGHDR and SFDVKD.

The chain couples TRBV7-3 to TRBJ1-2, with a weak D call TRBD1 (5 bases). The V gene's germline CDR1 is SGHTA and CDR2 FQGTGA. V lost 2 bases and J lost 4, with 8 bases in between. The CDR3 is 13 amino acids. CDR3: CASSLGGSYGYTF. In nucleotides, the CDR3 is TGTGCCAGCAGCTTAGGGGGTAGCTATGGCTACACCTTC.

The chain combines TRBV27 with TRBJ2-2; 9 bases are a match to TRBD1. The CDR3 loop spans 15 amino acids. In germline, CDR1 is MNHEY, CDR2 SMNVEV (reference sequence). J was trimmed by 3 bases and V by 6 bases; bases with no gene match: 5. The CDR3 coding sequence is TGTGCCAGCAGAAAAAGGACAGGGGACACCGGGGAGCTGTTTTTT. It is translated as CASRKRTGDTGELFF.

The CDR3 region is CASSVIPGQRSEKLFF. The CDR3 region has the DNA TGTGCCAGCAGTGTTATTCCGGGACAACGGAGTGAAAAACTGTTTTTT. V gene TRBV2 combines with J gene TRBJ1-4; a possible D gene is TRBD1 (6 bases). The CDR3 runs 16 residues. Germline V gene lookup returns CDR1 SNHLY and CDR2 FYNNEI. Deletions cut 4 bases from V and 7 bases from J, with 19 bases between.

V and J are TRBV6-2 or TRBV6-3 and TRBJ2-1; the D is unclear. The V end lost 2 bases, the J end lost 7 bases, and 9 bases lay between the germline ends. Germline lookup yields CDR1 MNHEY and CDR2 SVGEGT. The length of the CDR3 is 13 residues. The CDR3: CASSYAGENEQFF. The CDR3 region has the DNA TGTGCCAGCAGTTACGCCGGAGAAAATGAGCAGTTCTTC.

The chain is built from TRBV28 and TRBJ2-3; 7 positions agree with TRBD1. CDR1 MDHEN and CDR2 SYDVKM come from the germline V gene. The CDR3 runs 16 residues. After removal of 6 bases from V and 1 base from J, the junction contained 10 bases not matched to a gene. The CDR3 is CASRETGRAGTDTQYF. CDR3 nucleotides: TGTGCCAGCAGGGAGACAGGGCGAGCGGGCACAGATACGCAGTATTTT. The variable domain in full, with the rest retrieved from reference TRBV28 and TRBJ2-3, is DVKVTQSSRYLVKRTGEKVFLECVQDMDHENMFWYRQDPGLGLRLIYFSYDVKMKEKGDIPEGYSVSREKKERFSLILESASTNQTSMYLCASRETGRAGTDTQYFGPGTRLTVL.

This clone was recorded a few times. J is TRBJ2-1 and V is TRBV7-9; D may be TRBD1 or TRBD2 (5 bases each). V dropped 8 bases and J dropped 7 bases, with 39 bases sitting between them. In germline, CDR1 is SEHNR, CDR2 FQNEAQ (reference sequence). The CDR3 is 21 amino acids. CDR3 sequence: CASPKGDHPGAKILGMNEQFF. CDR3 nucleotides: TGTGCCAGCCCCAAAGGGGACCATCCCGGGGCAAAAATTCTCGGAATGAATGAGCAGTTCTTC. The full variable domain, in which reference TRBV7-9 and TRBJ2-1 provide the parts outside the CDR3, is DTGVSQNPRHKITKRGQNVTFRCDPISEHNRLYWYRQTLGQGPEFLTYFQNEAQLEKSRLLSDRFSAERPKGSFSTLEIQRTEQGDSAMYLCASPKGDHPGAKILGMNEQFFGPGTRLTVL.

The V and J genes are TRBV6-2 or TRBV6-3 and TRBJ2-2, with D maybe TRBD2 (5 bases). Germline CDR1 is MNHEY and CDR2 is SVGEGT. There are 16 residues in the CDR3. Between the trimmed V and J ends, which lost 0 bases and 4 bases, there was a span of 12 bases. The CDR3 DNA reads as TGTGCCAGCAGTTACTCGAGGGTCGGTGGCACCGGGGAGCTGTTTTTT. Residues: CASSYSRVGGTGELFF.

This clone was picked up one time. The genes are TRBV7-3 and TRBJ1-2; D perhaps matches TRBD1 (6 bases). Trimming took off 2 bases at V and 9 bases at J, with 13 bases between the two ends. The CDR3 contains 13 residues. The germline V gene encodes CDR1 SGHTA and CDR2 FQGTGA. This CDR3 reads CASSLSQGRSYTF. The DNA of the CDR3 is TGTGCCAGCAGCTTATCGCAGGGGCGTAGCTACACCTTC.

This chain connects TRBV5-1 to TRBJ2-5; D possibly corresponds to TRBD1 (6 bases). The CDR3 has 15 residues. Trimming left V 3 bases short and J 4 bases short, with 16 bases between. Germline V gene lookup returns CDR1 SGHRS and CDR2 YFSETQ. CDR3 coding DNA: TGCGCCAGCAGCTCCGGGACCACCAGGGGAGAGACCCAGTACTTC. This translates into CASSSGTTRGETQYF.

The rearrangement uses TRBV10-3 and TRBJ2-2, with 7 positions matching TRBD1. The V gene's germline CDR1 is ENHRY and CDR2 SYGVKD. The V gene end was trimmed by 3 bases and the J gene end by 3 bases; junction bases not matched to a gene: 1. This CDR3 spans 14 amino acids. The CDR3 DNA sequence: TGTGCCATCAGTGAAGGACAGGACACCGGGGAGCTGTTTTTT. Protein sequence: CAISEGQDTGELFF.

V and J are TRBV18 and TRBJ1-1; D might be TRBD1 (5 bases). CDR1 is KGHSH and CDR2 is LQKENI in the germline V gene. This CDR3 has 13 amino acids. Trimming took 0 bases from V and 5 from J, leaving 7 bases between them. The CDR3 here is CASSPPGDTEAFF. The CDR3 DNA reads TGTGCCAGCTCACCACCAGGGGATACTGAAGCTTTCTTT.

The CDR3 DNA is TGTGCCAGCAGTTACTCGCCGGGACAGGGCTACGAGCAGTACTTC. It yields the protein CASSYSPGQGYEQYF. The gene calls are TRBV6-2 or TRBV6-3 and TRBJ2-7; TRBD1 aligns across 9 bases. The length of the CDR3 is 15 residues. V dropped 0 bases and J dropped 3; count of bases not matched to a gene: 3. Germline V CDR1 and CDR2: MNHEY, SVGEGT.

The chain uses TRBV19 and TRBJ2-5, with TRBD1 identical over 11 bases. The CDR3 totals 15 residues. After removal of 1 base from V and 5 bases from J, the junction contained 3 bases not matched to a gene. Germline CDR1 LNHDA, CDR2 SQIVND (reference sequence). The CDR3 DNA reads TGTGCCAGTAGTATAGCCCGGGACAGGGGGGAGACCCAGTACTTC. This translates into CASSIARDRGETQYF.